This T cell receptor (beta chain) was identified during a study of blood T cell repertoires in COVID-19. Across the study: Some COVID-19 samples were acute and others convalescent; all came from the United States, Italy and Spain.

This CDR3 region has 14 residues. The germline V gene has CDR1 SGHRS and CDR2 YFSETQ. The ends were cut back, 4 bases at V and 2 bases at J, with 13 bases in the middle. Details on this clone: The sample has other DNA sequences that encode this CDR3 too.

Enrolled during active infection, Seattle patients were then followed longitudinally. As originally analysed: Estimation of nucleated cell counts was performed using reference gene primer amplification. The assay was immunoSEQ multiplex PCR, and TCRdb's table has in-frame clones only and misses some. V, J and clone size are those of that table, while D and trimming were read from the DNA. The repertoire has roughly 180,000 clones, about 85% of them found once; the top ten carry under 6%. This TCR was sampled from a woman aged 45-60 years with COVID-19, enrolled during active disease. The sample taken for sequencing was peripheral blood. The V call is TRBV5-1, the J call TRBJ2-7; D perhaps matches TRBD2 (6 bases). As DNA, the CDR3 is TGCGCCAGCAGCCTGGGGGACTCCACCTACGAGCAGTACTTC. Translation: CASSLGDSTYEQYF.